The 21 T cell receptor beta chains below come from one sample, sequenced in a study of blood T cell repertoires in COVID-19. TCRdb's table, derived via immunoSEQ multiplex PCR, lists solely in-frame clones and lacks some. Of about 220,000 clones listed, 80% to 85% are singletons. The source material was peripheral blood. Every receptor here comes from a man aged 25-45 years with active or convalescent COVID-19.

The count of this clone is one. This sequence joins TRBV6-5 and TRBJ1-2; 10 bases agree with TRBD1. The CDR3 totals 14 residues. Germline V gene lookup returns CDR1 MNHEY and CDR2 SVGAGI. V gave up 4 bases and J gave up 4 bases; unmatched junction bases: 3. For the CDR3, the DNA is TGTGCCAGCAGTTCGGACAGGGGGACCTATGGCTACACCTTC. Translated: CASSSDRGTYGYTF.

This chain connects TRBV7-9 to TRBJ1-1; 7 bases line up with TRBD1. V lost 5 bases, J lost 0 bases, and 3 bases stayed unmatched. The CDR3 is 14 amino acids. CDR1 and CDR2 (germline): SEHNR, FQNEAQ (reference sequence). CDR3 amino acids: CASSVTGLNTEAFF. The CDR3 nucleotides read TGTGCCAGCAGCGTGACAGGGTTGAACACTGAAGCTTTCTTT. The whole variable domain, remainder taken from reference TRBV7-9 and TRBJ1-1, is DTGVSQNPRHKITKRGQNVTFRCDPISEHNRLYWYRQTLGQGPEFLTYFQNEAQLEKSRLLSDRFSAERPKGSFSTLEIQRTEQGDSAMYLCASSVTGLNTEAFFGQGTRLTVV.

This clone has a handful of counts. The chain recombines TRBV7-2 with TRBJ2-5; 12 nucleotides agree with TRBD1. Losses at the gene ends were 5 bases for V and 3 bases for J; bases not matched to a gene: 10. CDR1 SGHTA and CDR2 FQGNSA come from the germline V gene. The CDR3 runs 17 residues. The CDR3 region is CASSHGLGQGAKETQYF. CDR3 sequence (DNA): TGTGCCAGCAGCCATGGCCTGGGACAGGGGGCGAAAGAGACCCAGTACTTC.

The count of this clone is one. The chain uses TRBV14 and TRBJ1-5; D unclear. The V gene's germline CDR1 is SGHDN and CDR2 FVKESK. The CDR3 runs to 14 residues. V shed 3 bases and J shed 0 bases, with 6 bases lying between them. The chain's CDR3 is CASSHLGSNQPQHF. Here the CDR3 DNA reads TGTGCCAGCAGCCATCTCGGTAGCAATCAGCCCCAGCATTTT. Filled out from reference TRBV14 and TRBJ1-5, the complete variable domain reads EAGVTQFPSHSVIEKGQTVTLRCDPISGHDNLYWYRRVMGKEIKFLLHFVKESKQDESGMPNNRFLAERTGGTYSTLKVQPAELEDSGVYFCASSHLGSNQPQHFGDGTRLSIL.

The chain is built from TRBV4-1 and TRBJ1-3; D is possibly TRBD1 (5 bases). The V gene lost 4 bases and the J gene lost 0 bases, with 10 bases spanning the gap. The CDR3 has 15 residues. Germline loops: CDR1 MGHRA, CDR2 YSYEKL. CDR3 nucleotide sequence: TGCGCCAGCAGCCCCCCGGGGGTCTCTGGAAACACCATATATTTT. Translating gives CASSPPGVSGNTIYF.

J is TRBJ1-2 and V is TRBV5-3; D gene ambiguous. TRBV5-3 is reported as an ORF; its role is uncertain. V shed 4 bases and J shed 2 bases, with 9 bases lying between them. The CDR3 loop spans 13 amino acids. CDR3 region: CARSPLRNYGYTF. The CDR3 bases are TGTGCCAGAAGCCCCCTGCGGAACTATGGCTACACCTTC.

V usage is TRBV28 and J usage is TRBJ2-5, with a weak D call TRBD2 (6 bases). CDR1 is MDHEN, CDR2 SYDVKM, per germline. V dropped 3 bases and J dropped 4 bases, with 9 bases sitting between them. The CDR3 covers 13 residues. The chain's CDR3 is CASSFGGIETQYF. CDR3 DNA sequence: TGTGCCAGCAGTTTCGGGGGAATAGAGACCCAGTACTTC. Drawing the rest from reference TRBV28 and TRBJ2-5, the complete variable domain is DVKVTQSSRYLVKRTGEKVFLECVQDMDHENMFWYRQDPGLGLRLIYFSYDVKMKEKGDIPEGYSVSREKKERFSLILESASTNQTSMYLCASSFGGIETQYFGPGTRLLVL.

The CDR3 sequence: CAGGVGRLTEAFF. CDR3 DNA: TGTGCTGGAGGGGTGGGCCGCCTCACTGAAGCTTTCTTT. The chain links TRBV30 to TRBJ1-1; tentative D call: TRBD1 (5 bases). This CDR3 is 13 amino acids long. The germline V gene has CDR1 GTSNPN and CDR2 SVGIG (reference sequence).

CDR3 protein: CATSRDRGGQETQYF. For the CDR3, the DNA is TGTGCCACCAGCAGAGATCGGGGGGGTCAAGAGACCCAGTACTTC. The rearrangement uses TRBV15 and TRBJ2-5; 8 nucleotides line up with TRBD2. V lost 0 bases and J lost 2; bases outside the gene matches: 2. Germline CDR1 reads LNHNV; CDR2 reads YYDKDF (reference sequence). There are 15 residues in the CDR3.

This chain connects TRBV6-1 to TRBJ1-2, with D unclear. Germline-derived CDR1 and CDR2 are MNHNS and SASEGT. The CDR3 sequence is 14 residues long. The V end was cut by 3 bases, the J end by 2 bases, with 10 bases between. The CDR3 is CASSERGANYGYTF. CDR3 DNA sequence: TGTGCCAGCAGTGAGCGTGGAGCCAACTATGGCTACACCTTC.

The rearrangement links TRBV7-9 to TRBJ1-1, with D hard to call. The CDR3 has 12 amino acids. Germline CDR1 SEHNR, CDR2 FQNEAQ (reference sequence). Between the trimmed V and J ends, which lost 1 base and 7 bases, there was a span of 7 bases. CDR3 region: CASSLGESEAFF. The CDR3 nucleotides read TGTGCCAGCAGCTTAGGGGAGAGTGAAGCTTTCTTT.

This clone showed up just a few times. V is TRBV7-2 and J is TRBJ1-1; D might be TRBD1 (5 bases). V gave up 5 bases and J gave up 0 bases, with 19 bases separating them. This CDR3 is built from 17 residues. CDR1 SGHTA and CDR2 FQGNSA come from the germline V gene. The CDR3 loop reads CASSPRGLSGMNTEAFF. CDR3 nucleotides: TGTGCCAGCAGCCCGCGGGGACTGAGTGGTATGAACACTGAAGCTTTCTTT.

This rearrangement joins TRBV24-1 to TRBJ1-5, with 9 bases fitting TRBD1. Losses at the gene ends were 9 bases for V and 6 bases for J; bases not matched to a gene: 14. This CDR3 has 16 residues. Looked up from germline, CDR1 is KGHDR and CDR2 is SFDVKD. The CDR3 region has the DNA TGTGCCACCCCCCCCGGGGACAGGGAGGAGGGTCAGCCCCAGCATTTT. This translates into CATPPGDREEGQPQHF.

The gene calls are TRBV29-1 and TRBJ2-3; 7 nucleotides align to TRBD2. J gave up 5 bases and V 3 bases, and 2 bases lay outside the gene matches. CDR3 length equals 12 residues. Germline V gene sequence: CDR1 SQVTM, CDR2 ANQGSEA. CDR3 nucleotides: TGCAGCGTTGACACGGGAGGAGATACGCAGTATTTT. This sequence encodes CSVDTGGDTQYF.

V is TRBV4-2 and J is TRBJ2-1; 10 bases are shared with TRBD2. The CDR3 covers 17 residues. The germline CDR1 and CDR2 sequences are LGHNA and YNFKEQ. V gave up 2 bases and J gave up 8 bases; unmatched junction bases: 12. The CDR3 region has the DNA TGTGCCAGCAGCCAACCCGGGGAGCGGGAGGGCGGGTATGAGCAGTTCTTC. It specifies CASSQPGEREGGYEQFF.

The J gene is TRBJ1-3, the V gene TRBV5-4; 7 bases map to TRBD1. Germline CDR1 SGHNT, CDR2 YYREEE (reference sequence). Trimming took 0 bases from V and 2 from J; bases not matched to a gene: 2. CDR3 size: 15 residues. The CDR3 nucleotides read TGTGCCAGCAGCTTGGGCGGGACAGCTGGAAACACCATATATTTT. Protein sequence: CASSLGGTAGNTIYF.

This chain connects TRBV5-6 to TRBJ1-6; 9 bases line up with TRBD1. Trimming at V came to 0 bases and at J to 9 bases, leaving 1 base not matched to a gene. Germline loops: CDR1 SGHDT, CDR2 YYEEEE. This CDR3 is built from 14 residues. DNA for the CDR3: TGTGCCAGCAGCTTGGGACAGGGGGGTTCACCCCTCCACTTT. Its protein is CASSLGQGGSPLHF.

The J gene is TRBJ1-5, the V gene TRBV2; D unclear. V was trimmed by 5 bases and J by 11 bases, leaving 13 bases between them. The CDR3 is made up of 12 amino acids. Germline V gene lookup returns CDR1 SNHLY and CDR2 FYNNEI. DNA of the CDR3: TGTGCCAGCAGTTATAACAGCAAATCCCAGCATTTT. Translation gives CASSYNSKSQHF.

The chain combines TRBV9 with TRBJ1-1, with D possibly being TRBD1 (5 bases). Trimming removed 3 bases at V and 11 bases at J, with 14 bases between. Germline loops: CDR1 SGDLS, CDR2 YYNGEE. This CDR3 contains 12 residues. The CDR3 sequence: CASSGSGQEAFF. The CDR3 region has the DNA TGTGCCAGCAGCGGATCAGGGCAAGAGGCTTTCTTT.

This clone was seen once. The CDR3 region is CASSRTSGRQETQYF. CDR3 sequence (DNA): TGTGCCAGCAGCCGGACTAGCGGGAGGCAAGAGACCCAGTACTTC. The chain recombines TRBV14 with TRBJ2-5; 14 nucleotides align to TRBD2. The CDR3 is 15 amino acids. Trimming took 4 bases from V and 2 from J; bases not matched to a gene: 0. Germline CDR1 and CDR2: SGHDN and FVKESK.

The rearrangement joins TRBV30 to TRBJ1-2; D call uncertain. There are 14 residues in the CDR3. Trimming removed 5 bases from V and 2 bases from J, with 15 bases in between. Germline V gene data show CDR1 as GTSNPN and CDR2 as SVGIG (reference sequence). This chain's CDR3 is CAWLRRAGNYGYTF. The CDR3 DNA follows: TGTGCCTGGTTAAGACGGGCGGGGAACTATGGCTACACCTTC. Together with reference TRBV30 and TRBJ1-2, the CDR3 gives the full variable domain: SQTIHQWPATLVQPVGSPLSLECTVEGTSNPNLYWYRQAAGRGLQLLFYSVGIGQISSEVPQNLSASRPQDRQFILSSKKLLLSDSGFYLCAWLRRAGNYGYTFGSGTRLTVV.